Each of the 2 T cell receptor beta chains below was sequenced from the same sample in a study of response to subunit inactivated influenza vaccine. MiXCR, run by TCRdb on the RT-PCR reads, gives a single entry per CDR3 protein. In the table there are about 500,000 distinct CDR3 sequences, approximately 7.3% of which are singletons. The material sequenced was PBMCs from blood, taken 23 months after vaccination. These receptors came from a man aged 50-75 years who received an inactivated influenza vaccine.

J is TRBJ2-7 and V is TRBV11-2; 13 bases agree with TRBD2. Trimming took 5 bases from V and 3 from J; bases not matched to a gene: 4. Germline-derived CDR1 and CDR2 are SGHAT and FQNNGV. This CDR3 comprises 15 residues. Here the CDR3 reads CASSDRTSGGYEQYF. CDR3 nucleotides: TGTGCCAGCAGCGACCGGACTAGCGGGGGCTACGAGCAGTACTTC.

This clonotype showed up many times. The chain couples TRBV18 to TRBJ2-4; D is ambiguous. Trimming left V 2 bases short and J 5 bases short, with 13 bases between. Per germline, CDR1 KGHSH and CDR2 LQKENI. This CDR3 comprises 15 residues. CDR3 region: CASSPRGVGENIQYF. CDR3 coding DNA: TGTGCCAGCTCACCAAGAGGAGTTGGGGAAAACATTCAGTACTTC. The full variable domain, its missing parts supplied by reference TRBV18 and TRBJ2-4, is NAGVMQNPRHLVRRRGQEARLRCSPMKGHSHVYWYRQLPEEGLKFMVYLQKENIIDESGMPKERFSAEFPKEGPSILRIQQVVRGDSAAYFCASSPRGVGENIQYFGAGTRLSVL.